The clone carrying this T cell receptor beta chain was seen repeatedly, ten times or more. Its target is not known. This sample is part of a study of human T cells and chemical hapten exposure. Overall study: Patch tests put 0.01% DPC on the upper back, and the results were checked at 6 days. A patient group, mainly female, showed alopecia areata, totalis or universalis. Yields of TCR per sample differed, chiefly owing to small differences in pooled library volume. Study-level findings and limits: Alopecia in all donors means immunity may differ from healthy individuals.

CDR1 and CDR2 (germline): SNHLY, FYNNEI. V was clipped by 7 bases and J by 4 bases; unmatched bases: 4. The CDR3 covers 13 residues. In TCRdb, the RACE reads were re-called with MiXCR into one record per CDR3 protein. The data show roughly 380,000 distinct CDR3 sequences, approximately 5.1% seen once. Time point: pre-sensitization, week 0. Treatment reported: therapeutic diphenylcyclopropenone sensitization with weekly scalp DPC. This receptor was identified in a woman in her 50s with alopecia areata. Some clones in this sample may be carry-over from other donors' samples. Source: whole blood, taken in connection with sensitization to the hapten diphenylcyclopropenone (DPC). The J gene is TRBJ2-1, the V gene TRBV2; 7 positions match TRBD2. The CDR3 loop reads CASMGGGYNEQFF. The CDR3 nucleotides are TGTGCCAGCATGGGCGGGGGATACAATGAGCAGTTCTTC.